A selection of T cell receptor beta chains follows, all from one sample in a study of blood T cells in healthy people across ages. TCRdb re-called the 5' RACE reads with MiXCR, one entry per CDR3 protein. The profile shows roughly 800,000 distinct CDR3 sequences, roughly 25% of them singletons. These data were also filed under a second study, of T cells of mothers and their children.

Sequenced: blood. The receptors come from a boy younger than 18 in good health. The CDR3 runs from the conserved cysteine through the conserved F or W. The order of the fields is D gene, clone size, J gene, V gene, CDR3 protein, CDR3 DNA. A D gene is named only where the DNA matches it firmly. Clone size is stated in some rows and not others, as once, few, many or a class when expanded.

d_gene: TRBD2; abundance: few; j_gene: TRBJ2-1; v_gene: TRBV7-2; CDR3aa: CASSLVFLAGGYNEQFF; CDR3nt: TGTGCCAGCAGCTTAGTGTTTTTAGCGGGAGGGTACAATGAGCAGTTCTTC
d_gene: NA; abundance: few; j_gene: TRBJ2-7; v_gene: TRBV7-9; CDR3aa: CASSFSGDNSYEQYF; CDR3nt: TGTGCCAGCAGCTTTTCAGGGGACAACTCCTACGAGCAGTACTTC
d_gene: NA; abundance: many; j_gene: TRBJ2-1; v_gene: TRBV7-9; CDR3aa: CASSHRDEQFF; CDR3nt: TGTGCCAGCAGCCATAGGGATGAGCAGTTCTTC
d_gene: NA; abundance: NA; j_gene: TRBJ2-4; v_gene: TRBV29-1; CDR3aa: CSVEEESRNIQYF; CDR3nt: TGCAGCGTTGAGGAAGAGTCCCGAAACATTCAGTACTTC
d_gene: TRBD2; abundance: NA; j_gene: TRBJ2-1; v_gene: TRBV28; CDR3aa: CASRTAGDEQFF; CDR3nt: TGTGCCAGCAGGACCGCGGGGGATGAGCAGTTCTTC
d_gene: NA; abundance: NA; j_gene: TRBJ1-2; v_gene: TRBV3-1; CDR3aa: CASSQGSHGYTF; CDR3nt: TGTGCCAGCAGCCAAGGCAGCCATGGCTACACCTTC
d_gene: TRBD2; abundance: NA; j_gene: TRBJ2-5; v_gene: TRBV7-2; CDR3aa: CASSPRLAGTQETQYF; CDR3nt: TGTGCCAGCAGCCCGAGGTTAGCGGGGACCCAAGAGACGCAGTACTTC
d_gene: TRBD1; abundance: few; j_gene: TRBJ2-7; v_gene: TRBV28; CDR3aa: CASSLGGQGNEQYF; CDR3nt: TGTGCCAGCAGTCTGGGGGGACAGGGTAACGAGCAGTACTTC
d_gene: NA; abundance: NA; j_gene: TRBJ2-7; v_gene: TRBV11-2; CDR3aa: CASSLETVLSYEQYF; CDR3nt: TGTGCCAGCAGCTTAGAGACAGTCCTTTCCTACGAGCAGTACTTC
d_gene: TRBD2; abundance: few; j_gene: TRBJ2-1; v_gene: TRBV3-1; CDR3aa: CASSHAGLAGATYNEQFF; CDR3nt: TGTGCCAGCAGCCATGCGGGACTAGCGGGGGCGACCTACAATGAGCAGTTCTTC
d_gene: NA; abundance: few; j_gene: TRBJ2-2; v_gene: TRBV14; CDR3aa: CASSPYGTGELFF; CDR3nt: TGTGCCAGCAGCCCCTACGGGACCGGGGAGCTGTTTTTT
d_gene: NA; abundance: NA; j_gene: TRBJ2-5; v_gene: TRBV20-1; CDR3aa: CSAPRSSGNVQETQYF; CDR3nt: TGCAGTGCTCCCCGAAGTAGCGGAAATGTTCAAGAGACCCAGTACTTC
d_gene: NA; abundance: NA; j_gene: TRBJ2-3; v_gene: TRBV20-1; CDR3aa: CSARQTRAGTDTQYF; CDR3nt: TGCAGTGCTAGACAAACCCGGGCAGGCACAGATACGCAGTATTTT
d_gene: TRBD2; abundance: NA; j_gene: TRBJ2-1; v_gene: TRBV20-1; CDR3aa: CSAPVAGAYNEQFF; CDR3nt: TGCAGTGCTCCGGTAGCGGGAGCCTACAATGAGCAGTTCTTC
d_gene: TRBD2; abundance: NA; j_gene: TRBJ2-5; v_gene: TRBV28; CDR3aa: CASRSSGSLIETQYF; CDR3nt: TGTGCCAGCAGGAGTAGCGGGAGTTTAATCGAGACCCAGTACTTC
d_gene: TRBD1; abundance: few; j_gene: TRBJ2-5; v_gene: TRBV7-9; CDR3aa: CASSLAQGQFVETQYF; CDR3nt: TGTGCCAGCAGCTTAGCGCAGGGACAGTTTGTAGAGACCCAGTACTTC
d_gene: TRBD1; abundance: NA; j_gene: TRBJ2-5; v_gene: TRBV11-3; CDR3aa: CASSKNRGGETQYF; CDR3nt: TGTGCCAGCAGCAAAAACAGGGGCGGGGAGACCCAGTACTTC
d_gene: NA; abundance: few; j_gene: TRBJ1-5; v_gene: TRBV2; CDR3aa: CASSQRVQGQPQHF; CDR3nt: TGTGCCAGCAGCCAGAGGGTTCAGGGTCAGCCCCAGCATTTT
d_gene: NA; abundance: NA; j_gene: TRBJ1-1; v_gene: TRBV7-2; CDR3aa: CASSLIPGGTEAFF; CDR3nt: TGTGCCAGCAGCTTGATTCCGGGGGGCACTGAAGCTTTCTTT
d_gene: NA; abundance: few; j_gene: TRBJ2-5; v_gene: TRBV28; CDR3aa: CASSSYLERGETQYF; CDR3nt: TGTGCCAGCAGTTCATACCTCGAACGGGGTGAGACCCAGTACTTC
d_gene: TRBD1; abundance: NA; j_gene: TRBJ2-1; v_gene: TRBV7-9; CDR3aa: CASSPRTGVSAYNEQFF; CDR3nt: TGTGCCAGCAGCCCACGGACAGGGGTGAGTGCCTACAATGAGCAGTTCTTC
d_gene: NA; abundance: NA; j_gene: TRBJ1-5; v_gene: TRBV6-8; CDR3aa: CASSSIREAAQHF; CDR3nt: TGTGCCAGCAGTTCCATAAGGGAAGCGGCCCAGCATTTT
d_gene: NA; abundance: few; j_gene: TRBJ2-1; v_gene: TRBV29-1; CDR3aa: CSVEGWGGGYNEQFF; CDR3nt: TGCAGCGTTGAAGGGTGGGGCGGCGGTTACAATGAGCAGTTCTTC
d_gene: TRBD1; abundance: NA; j_gene: TRBJ1-1; v_gene: TRBV2; CDR3aa: CASSEALDRGTVNTEAFF; CDR3nt: TGTGCCAGCAGTGAAGCGTTGGACAGGGGAACTGTGAACACTGAAGCTTTCTTT
d_gene: NA; abundance: few; j_gene: TRBJ1-2; v_gene: TRBV20-1; CDR3aa: CSAKQGFYGYTF; CDR3nt: TGCAGTGCTAAGCAGGGATTCTATGGCTACACCTTC
d_gene: NA; abundance: NA; j_gene: TRBJ1-2; v_gene: TRBV7-2; CDR3aa: CASSLALIRGDGYTF; CDR3nt: TGTGCCAGCAGCTTAGCGCTAATCCGAGGGGATGGCTACACCTTC
d_gene: TRBD2; abundance: few; j_gene: TRBJ2-1; v_gene: TRBV5-6; CDR3aa: CASSLKLAGDNEQFF; CDR3nt: TGTGCCAGCAGCTTGAAACTAGCGGGTGACAATGAGCAGTTCTTC
d_gene: NA; abundance: NA; j_gene: TRBJ2-1; v_gene: TRBV7-7; CDR3aa: CASSSSPEMQRDEQFF; CDR3nt: TGTGCTAGCAGCAGCTCACCGGAGATGCAGCGGGATGAGCAGTTCTTC
d_gene: NA; abundance: NA; j_gene: TRBJ2-1; v_gene: TRBV3-1; CDR3aa: CASSHLPVGNEQFF; CDR3nt: TGTGCCAGCAGCCACCTTCCAGTCGGGAATGAGCAGTTCTTC
d_gene: NA; abundance: once; j_gene: TRBJ2-7; v_gene: TRBV25-1; CDR3aa: CAGSGAGSYEQYF; CDR3nt: TGTGCCGGCAGTGGGGCGGGCTCCTACGAGCAGTACTTC
d_gene: TRBD2; abundance: few; j_gene: TRBJ2-1; v_gene: TRBV5-6; CDR3aa: CASSLRLAGGLMYEQFF; CDR3nt: TGTGCCAGCAGCTTACGACTAGCGGGGGGGCTAATGTATGAGCAGTTCTTC
d_gene: NA; abundance: NA; j_gene: TRBJ1-1; v_gene: TRBV6-2/TRBV6-3; CDR3aa: CASSPGNMNTEAFF; CDR3nt: TGTGCCAGCAGCCCAGGAAACATGAACACTGAAGCTTTCTTT
d_gene: TRBD2; abundance: NA; j_gene: TRBJ2-1; v_gene: TRBV4-1; CDR3aa: CASSQGSGVYNEQFF; CDR3nt: TGCGCCAGCAGCCAGGGTAGCGGGGTTTACAATGAGCAGTTCTTC
d_gene: TRBD2; abundance: NA; j_gene: TRBJ2-5; v_gene: TRBV20-1; CDR3aa: CNAAGVKGTQYF; CDR3nt: TGCAACGCAGCGGGGGTCAAAGGGACCCAGTACTTC
d_gene: TRBD2; abundance: few; j_gene: TRBJ2-7; v_gene: TRBV28; CDR3aa: CASSYHVRGSGGDSYEQYF; CDR3nt: TGTGCCAGCAGTTACCACGTACGGGGTAGCGGGGGGGACTCCTACGAGCAGTACTTC
d_gene: NA; abundance: NA; j_gene: TRBJ1-1; v_gene: TRBV7-2; CDR3aa: CASSPTPLNTEAFF; CDR3nt: TGTGCCAGCAGTCCTACACCATTAAACACTGAAGCTTTCTTT
d_gene: NA; abundance: few; j_gene: TRBJ2-4; v_gene: TRBV29-1; CDR3aa: CSIQGGNIQYF; CDR3nt: TGCAGCATACAGGGCGGAAACATTCAGTACTTC
d_gene: NA; abundance: few; j_gene: TRBJ1-1; v_gene: TRBV27; CDR3aa: CASRTATGPEAFF; CDR3nt: TGTGCCAGCAGAACCGCGACAGGCCCTGAAGCTTTCTTT
d_gene: NA; abundance: NA; j_gene: TRBJ1-2; v_gene: TRBV6-5; CDR3aa: CASRPGRINYGYTF; CDR3nt: TGTGCCAGCCGCCCGGGACGAATTAACTATGGCTACACCTTC
d_gene: NA; abundance: few; j_gene: TRBJ2-4; v_gene: TRBV12-3/TRBV12-4; CDR3aa: CASSFSGGAKNIQYF; CDR3nt: TGTGCCAGCAGCTTTAGCGGAGGTGCCAAAAACATTCAGTACTTC
d_gene: TRBD2; abundance: few; j_gene: TRBJ2-7; v_gene: TRBV18; CDR3aa: CASSRGLAGEKSYEQYF; CDR3nt: TGTGCCAGCTCACGGGGACTAGCGGGAGAAAAGTCCTACGAGCAGTACTTC
d_gene: TRBD2; abundance: NA; j_gene: TRBJ2-5; v_gene: TRBV28; CDR3aa: CASSLGGRVVKTQYF; CDR3nt: TGTGCCAGCAGTTTGGGCGGGAGGGTGGTGAAGACCCAGTACTTC
d_gene: TRBD2; abundance: few; j_gene: TRBJ2-5; v_gene: TRBV9; CDR3aa: CASSIPGTSGGALEETQYF; CDR3nt: TGTGCCAGCAGCATCCCCGGAACTAGCGGGGGGGCACTAGAAGAGACCCAGTACTTC
d_gene: TRBD2; abundance: NA; j_gene: TRBJ2-1; v_gene: TRBV6-2/TRBV6-3; CDR3aa: CASSSEGLYSYNEQFF; CDR3nt: TGTGCCAGCAGTTCCGAGGGACTATACTCCTACAATGAGCAGTTCTTC